The 13 T cell receptor beta chains in this list originate from one sample, sequenced in a study of T cell responses to AZD1222 COVID-19 vaccine. The data were produced by immunoSEQ multiplex PCR, yet TCRdb's version contains in-frame clones alone and is incomplete. The sample has roughly 150,000 clones, less than 95% seen once; the top ten hold approximately 1.8%. This sample comprised peripheral blood, obtained on day 0 of AZD1222 vaccination. These TCRs come from an adult in good health.

The chain is built from TRBV5-1 and TRBJ1-1; D unresolved. Germline V lookup: CDR1 SGHRS, CDR2 YFSETQ. The CDR3 has 15 residues. With 0 bases removed from V and 4 bases from J, the gap between germline ends came to 13 bases. The CDR3 DNA reads TGCGCCAGCAGCTTGGCTTGGGGTGGGAGCACTGAAGCTTTCTTT. Translation gives CASSLAWGGSTEAFF.

This chain connects TRBV18 to TRBJ1-5; 9 bases match TRBD1. V lost 3 bases to trimming and J lost 7 bases; unmatched junction nucleotides: 7. CDR1 and CDR2 from the germline V gene are KGHSH and LQKENI. CDR3 length: 15 amino acids. CDR3 region: CASSPNTGGIQPQHF. CDR3 sequence (DNA): TGTGCCAGCTCACCGAACACAGGGGGCATCCAGCCCCAGCATTTT.

The chain is built from TRBV5-4 and TRBJ2-4; no clear D gene. Trimming left V 0 bases short and J 0 bases short, with 10 bases between. The CDR3 has 16 residues. From germline, CDR1 is SGHNT and CDR2 YYREEE (reference sequence). CDR3 in amino acids: CASSLGGTLAKNIQYF. In nucleotides, the CDR3 is TGTGCCAGCAGCTTGGGTGGAACTCTAGCCAAAAACATTCAGTACTTC.

The J gene is TRBJ2-3, the V gene TRBV5-1; 8 nucleotides match TRBD2. The CDR3 is 16 amino acids. Per the germline V gene, CDR1 is SGHRS and CDR2 is YFSETQ. J gave up 2 bases and V 4 bases, and 9 bases lay outside the gene matches. The DNA of the CDR3 is TGCGCCAGCAGCCCGGAACTAGCGGCCCTCACAGATACGCAGTATTTT. It translates to CASSPELAALTDTQYF.

The gene calls are TRBV15 and TRBJ2-2; unclear D gene. The length of the CDR3 is 13 residues. Trimming stripped 1 base from V and 5 bases from J, with 5 bases between. CDR1 is LNHNV, CDR2 YYDKDF, per germline (reference sequence). The CDR3 spells CATSRVTTGELFF. For the CDR3, the DNA is TGTGCCACCAGCAGAGTGACGACCGGGGAGCTGTTTTTT.

The V and J genes are TRBV7-9 and TRBJ2-1; D could derive from TRBD1 or TRBD2 (5 bases each). The CDR3 runs 13 residues. Trimming shortened V by 5 bases and J by 6 bases, and 11 bases separated the two germline ends. The V gene's germline CDR1 is SEHNR and CDR2 FQNEAQ (reference sequence). Written as DNA, the CDR3 is TGTGCCAGCAGCCCCCACGGGGCCAATGAGCAGTTCTTC. Residues: CASSPHGANEQFF.

V and J are TRBV2 and TRBJ1-1; D might be TRBD1 (6 bases). CDR1 SNHLY and CDR2 FYNNEI come from the germline V gene. The ends were cut back, 1 base at V and 3 bases at J, with 12 bases in the middle. The CDR3 is made up of 15 amino acids. The CDR3, as DNA: TGTGCCAGCAGTGAAGAGGACAGCCCTCACACTGAAGCTTTCTTT. It translates to CASSEEDSPHTEAFF.

The gene calls are TRBV7-9 and TRBJ2-3; D call uncertain. This CDR3 has 13 amino acids. The V end lost 1 base, the J end lost 5 bases, and 7 bases lay between the germline ends. Germline V gives CDR1 SEHNR, CDR2 FQNEAQ (reference sequence). The CDR3 is CASSLGLIDTQYF. The CDR3 bases are TGTGCCAGCAGCTTAGGGCTTATAGATACGCAGTATTTT.

The CDR3 reads CASSPKRSGRMTNYGYTF. Here the CDR3 DNA reads TGTGCCAGCAGCCCGAAAAGATCGGGGAGGATGACTAACTATGGCTACACCTTC. The chain uses TRBV3-1 (or the pseudogene TRBV3-2) and TRBJ1-2, with D unresolved. With 4 bases removed from V and 0 bases from J, the gap between germline ends came to 21 bases. The CDR3 consists of 18 residues. From germline, CDR1 is LGHDT and CDR2 YNNKEL (reference sequence).

The chain links TRBV19 to TRBJ1-2, with a tentative D call TRBD1 (5 bases). Per germline, CDR1 LNHDA and CDR2 SQIVND (reference sequence). The CDR3 loop spans 15 amino acids. Trimming took 0 bases from V and 4 from J, leaving 12 bases between them. CDR3 in DNA: TGTGCCAGTAGTATAGACCCGGGACCGAGCTATGGCTACACCTTC. It specifies CASSIDPGPSYGYTF.

The gene calls are TRBV20-1 and TRBJ1-3; D uncertain. Trimming cost V 3 bases and J 0 bases, with 3 bases left between them. The CDR3 runs to 12 residues. Germline V gives CDR1 DFQATT, CDR2 SNEGSKA (reference sequence). This CDR3 reads CSASPSGNTIYF. In DNA form, the CDR3 reads TGCAGTGCTAGTCCCTCTGGAAACACCATATATTTT.

The CDR3 sequence is CASSLIVAGGPRYNEQFF. CDR3 in DNA: TGTGCCAGCAGCTTGATAGTAGCGGGAGGGCCCAGGTACAATGAGCAGTTCTTC. This chain joins TRBV5-5 and TRBJ2-1, with 11 positions matching TRBD2. The J segment lost 4 bases and the V segment lost 1 base, leaving 10 bases of the junction unmatched. Germline lookup yields CDR1 SGHKS and CDR2 YYEKEE (reference sequence). The CDR3 is 18 residues long.

The chain is built from TRBV11-2 and TRBJ1-2; maybe TRBD1 (5 bases). The V gene lost 5 bases and the J gene lost 5 bases, with 9 bases spanning the gap. Germline V gene lookup returns CDR1 SGHAT and CDR2 FQNNGV. The CDR3 covers 12 residues. The CDR3 sequence: CASSVSGYGYTF. Here the CDR3 DNA reads TGTGCCAGCAGCGTGTCAGGGTATGGCTACACCTTC.